This T cell receptor beta chain appears in the sequencing data of a study of blood T cell repertoires in COVID-19 (dated by TCRdb to the early 2020s). About the full investigation: Collaborator samples came from the United States, Italy and Spain and covered acute and convalescent phases of COVID-19. The sample metadata nearly always contained a de-identified subject ID, COVID-19 status, age in years and sex. Where HLA class I and class II types were available, the types were taken from metadata supplied by the sample provider, not from assay-based typing. The material from the prospective study consisted of cDNA or gDNA derived from T cells, B-cell-depleted T cells, or PBMCs. A freely available public database, intended as a resource for researchers studying the immune response to SARS-CoV-2, is where the repertoires were released. Deeply sampled blood TCRbeta repertoires from subjects exposed to, actively infected with, or recovered from COVID-19 were included in the dataset. Samples were obtained from the ongoing ImmuneRACE study (first 160 participants) and from 1,000 to 1,500 subjects provided by 6 global collaborators. The study at large found these results: The quantity of clinical and demographic metadata differed by source and by participant and was supplied without curation.

Each collaborating institution followed its own protocols to collect whole blood in K2EDTA tubes. For TCRbeta analysis, collaborator samples were shipped as frozen whole blood, as isolated PBMCs, or as DNA extracted from either sample type. Trimming takes 10 bases off V and 4 bases off J; junction bases not matched to a gene: 13. Including cysteine and phenylalanine, the CDR3 has 15 amino acids. Only the CDR3 region is kept as DNA, spanning 45 bases read in frame from base 1. Via the germline V gene, CDR1 is ENHRY and CDR2 SYGVKD. TCRbeta CDR3 regions were amplified from genomic DNA by means of the immunoSEQ Assay, a bias-controlled multiplex PCR. The study's processing was this. The number of nucleated cells in each sample was estimated from the amplification of reference gene primers within the assay. To quantify the absolute abundance of each unique TCRbeta CDR3 rearrangement, sequence reads were collapsed and filtered. For each sample, productive Simpson clonality was calculated as the square root of Simpson's diversity index over productive rearrangements. The table comes from immuneACCESS by way of TCRdb, which keeps in-frame sequences with V and J called. Part of the clones is missing from these tables; in studies checked, under half for an unresolved V gene and the rest for unknown reasons. For V, J and clone size, that table is used; D and trimming come from the DNA. The sample table lists about 94,000 clones, 80% of them with a count of one. The top ten hold 19% of the sample.

About this clone: Its target antigen remains unknown. Base-call qualities are not available, and no considerably larger clone is one nucleotide away.

The sequence joins TRBV10-3 to TRBJ1-2; 9 middle bases align to TRBD1. The sequenced sample was peripheral blood. The sequence was obtained from a woman of 80 years or more with acute or convalescent COVID-19. The DNA sequence reads TGTGCCACCACCGAATCTGGACAGGGGCCCTATGGCTACACCTTC. Translated, it gives CATTESGQGPYGYTF.